This T cell receptor (beta chain) was documented in a study of T cell therapy after organ transplantation. Sequencing used immunoSEQ multiplex PCR; TCRdb keeps in-frame clones, though not all of them. The sample carries 40,000 to 60,000 clones, less than 95% recorded once. The CDR3 spans 16 residues. Germline CDR1 is MGHRA and CDR2 is YSYEKL. V was pared by 3 bases and J by 5 bases, with 18 bases between. Notes on this clone: Its antigen is not known.

Here the sequenced sample was CD8+ T cells from blood, taken before autologous CMV-specific T cell therapy. This sequence originates from a human patient who had received a solid organ transplant and had CMV disease. V and J are TRBV4-1 and TRBJ2-3; either TRBD1 or TRBD2 may fit D (6 bases each). CDR3 in amino acids: CASSHPLGGYVDTQYF. CDR3 sequence (DNA): TGCGCCAGCAGCCATCCCCTAGGGGGGTATGTAGATACGCAGTATTTT.